This TCR beta chain was sequenced for a study of neurological immune-mediated disorders (dated by TCRdb to between 2018 and 2020). Study-wide context: Among the approximately 34 multiple sclerosis patients, relapsing-remitting MS accounted for some 30 and secondary progressive MS accounted for 3. The 95 to 120 TCR-beta libraries included longitudinal samples, technical triplicates and paired sorted CD4+ and CD8+ T-cell subsets alongside PBMC samples. Peripheral blood TCR-beta repertoires from patients with HTLV-I-associated myelopathy (HAM/TSP), patients with multiple sclerosis, and healthy controls were compared in the study using UMI-based sequencing. The cohort included some 70 subjects: about 14 with HAM/TSP, about 34 with multiple sclerosis, and around 20 healthy controls. Findings and caveats that apply to the study as a whole: In phylogenetic analysis, the repertoires of 18 of 34 MS patients grouped into a cluster of related CDR3 sequences, which suggests a possible signature at the repertoire level. TCR clonal expansion was highest in HAM/TSP patients and lowest in MS patients, with MS patients falling below even healthy controls. No association of the MS cluster with clinical or MRI features was observed, and the need for larger cohorts was stated by the authors. No identical CDR3 amino acid sequences were found to be shared among expanded clones across subjects, suggesting that TCR-beta repertoires were private in all groups.

To synthesize cDNA, template-switch 5'RACE was performed with a primer carrying a 10-nucleotide random unique molecular identifier so that each TCR transcript was tagged. Over 180 million TCR-beta sequences, covering 15-18 subjects, were produced in each sequencing run. The RNeasy kit was used to extract total RNA. TCR-beta VDJ regions were amplified with primers for the TCR constant region and the 5'RACE anchor, using the KAPA Real-time Library Amplification kit. A first PCR added sample indexes and Illumina adaptors, and a second PCR then raised library yield. After purification with Ampure beads, the TCR product of roughly 650 bp was size-selected on a 2% E-gel SizeSelection system. Library quality was checked on a Bioanalyzer, concentration was measured with Qubit, and libraries were quantified with the Kapa Library Quantification kit before pooling. An Illumina HiSeq 2500 was used to sequence the libraries paired-end at 2 x 150 bp. To increase sequence diversity, about 23-32% phiX was spiked into each library pool. The authors' pipeline ran thus. The quality-filtered reads were processed with the UMI-based MiGEC pipeline, whose error correction step removed more than 80% of the raw TCR sequences. IMGT germline references were used for alignment of VDJ genes, and clonotypes were defined by a unique CDR3 amino acid sequence together with V-J genes. Clonal expansion, Shannon diversity and CDR3 relatedness (CalcPairwiseDistances, ClusterSamples) were evaluated with VDJtools, and phylogenetic trees were built with CLCbio workbench. A clone was classed as expanded if it had 8 or more unique UMIs, a cutoff based on coefficient-of-variation modelling across technical triplicates. TCRdb handled the public reads itself, with Q25 trimming in fastp and clone calling in MiXCR, and kept productive beta chains. CDR3 protein duplicates are merged, each entry listing the most common genes and DNA. These V and J calls derive from TCRdb rather than the authors' analysis. The sample data list 25,000 to 40,000 distinct CDR3 sequences, and about 1.4% of these were observed just once. The ten largest clones represent approximately 8.7% of the sample.

Reading the germline V gene (reference sequence) gives CDR1 DFQATT and CDR2 SNEGSKA. Trimming removed 8 bases from V and 6 bases from J; the gene matches leave 9 bases unexplained. The CDR3 runs 13 residues from the cysteine to the phenylalanine. The retained sequence is limited to the CDR3, 39 bases, with the frame set at the first base. At least ten counts were recorded for this clonotype. The antigen this receptor binds is unknown. Per-base qualities were not stored, and no clone one base away is much larger. For the unsorted PBMC libraries, 2 million PBMCs were stored in RNAlater at -80 degrees C until RNA extraction and were used to generate the libraries. Multiple sclerosis patients were enrolled in a US clinical protocol evaluating disease progression by magnetic resonance imaging. Peripheral blood was subjected to Ficoll-Hypaque density gradient centrifugation to isolate PBMCs, which were then cryopreserved in liquid nitrogen.

What was sequenced was PBMCs. The clonotype comes from a woman in her twenties or thirties with multiple sclerosis. Recombination joined TRBV20-1 with TRBJ2-1; 8 junctional bases match TRBD2. The CDR3 amino acid sequence is: CSCGGLGPNEQFF. In nucleotide form, the sequence is TGCAGTTGCGGGGGGCTCGGGCCCAATGAGCAGTTCTTC.